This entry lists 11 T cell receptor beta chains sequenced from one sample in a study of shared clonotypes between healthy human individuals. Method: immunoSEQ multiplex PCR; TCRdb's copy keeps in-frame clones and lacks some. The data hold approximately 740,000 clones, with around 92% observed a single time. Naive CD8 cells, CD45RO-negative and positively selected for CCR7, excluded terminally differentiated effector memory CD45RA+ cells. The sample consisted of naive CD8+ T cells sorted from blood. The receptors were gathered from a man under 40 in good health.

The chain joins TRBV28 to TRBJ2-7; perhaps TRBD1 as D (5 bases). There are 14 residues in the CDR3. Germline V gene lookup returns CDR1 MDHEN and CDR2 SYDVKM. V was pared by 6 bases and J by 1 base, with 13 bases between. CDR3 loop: CASRGVPVSYEQYF. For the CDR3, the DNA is TGTGCCAGCAGAGGGGTTCCCGTTTCCTACGAGCAGTACTTC.

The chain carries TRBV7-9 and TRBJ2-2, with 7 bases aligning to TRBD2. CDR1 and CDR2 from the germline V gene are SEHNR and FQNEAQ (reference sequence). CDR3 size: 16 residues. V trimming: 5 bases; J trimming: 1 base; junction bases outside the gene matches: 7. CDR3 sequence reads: CASSRPSGMNTGELFF. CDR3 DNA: TGTGCCAGCAGCCGGCCAAGCGGGATGAACACCGGGGAGCTGTTTTTT.

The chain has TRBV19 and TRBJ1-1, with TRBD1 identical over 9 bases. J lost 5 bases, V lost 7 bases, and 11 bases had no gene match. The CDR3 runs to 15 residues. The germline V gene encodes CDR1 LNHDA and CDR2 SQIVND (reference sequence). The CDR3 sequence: CASKGDRDRWTEAFF. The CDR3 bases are TGTGCCAGTAAGGGGGACAGGGATCGGTGGACTGAAGCTTTCTTT.

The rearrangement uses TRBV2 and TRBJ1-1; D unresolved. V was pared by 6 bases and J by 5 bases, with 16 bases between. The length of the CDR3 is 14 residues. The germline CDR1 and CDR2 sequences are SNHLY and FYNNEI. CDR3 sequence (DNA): TGTGCCAGCAGAGAGGCTACGGCGGTTACTGAAGCTTTCTTT. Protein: CASREATAVTEAFF.

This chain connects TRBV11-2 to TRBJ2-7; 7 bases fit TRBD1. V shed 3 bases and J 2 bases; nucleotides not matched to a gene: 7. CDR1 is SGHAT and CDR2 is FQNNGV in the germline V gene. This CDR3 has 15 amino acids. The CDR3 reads CASSLEWTGAYEQYF. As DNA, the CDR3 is TGTGCCAGCAGCTTGGAGTGGACAGGAGCCTACGAGCAGTACTTC.

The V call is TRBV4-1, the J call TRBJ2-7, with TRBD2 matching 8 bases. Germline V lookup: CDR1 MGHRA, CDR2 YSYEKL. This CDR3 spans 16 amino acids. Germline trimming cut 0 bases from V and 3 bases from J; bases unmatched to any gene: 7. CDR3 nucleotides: TGCGCCAGCAGCCAAGATCGAAGCGGGGGCTACTACGAGCAGTACTTC. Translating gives CASSQDRSGGYYEQYF.

CDR3 DNA: TGTGCCAGCAGTGGGCGTGTCGGCGCATACTACGAGCAGTACTTC. This sequence encodes CASSGRVGAYYEQYF. V is TRBV28 and J is TRBJ2-7; D is undetermined. The CDR3 has 15 residues. The V and J ends lost 5 bases and 3 bases respectively, with 17 bases between them. CDR1 and CDR2 from the germline V gene are MDHEN and SYDVKM.

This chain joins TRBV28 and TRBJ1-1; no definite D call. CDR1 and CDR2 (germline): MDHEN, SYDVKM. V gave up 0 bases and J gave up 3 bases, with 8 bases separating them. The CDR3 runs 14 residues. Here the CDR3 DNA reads TGTGCCAGCAGTTTATGGGCAGATGACACTGAAGCTTTCTTT. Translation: CASSLWADDTEAFF.

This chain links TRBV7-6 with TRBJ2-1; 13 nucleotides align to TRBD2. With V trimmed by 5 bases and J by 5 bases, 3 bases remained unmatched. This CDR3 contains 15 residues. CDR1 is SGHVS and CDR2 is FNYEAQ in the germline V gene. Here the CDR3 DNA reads TGTGCCAGCAGCCTCGGACTAGCGGGGGACAATGAGCAGTTCTTC. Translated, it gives CASSLGLAGDNEQFF. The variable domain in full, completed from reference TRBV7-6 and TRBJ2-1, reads GAGVSQSPRYKVTKRGQDVALRCDPISGHVSLYWYRQALGQGPEFLTYFNYEAQQDKSGLPNDRFSAERPEGSISTLTIQRTEQRDSAMYRCASSLGLAGDNEQFFGPGTRLTVL.

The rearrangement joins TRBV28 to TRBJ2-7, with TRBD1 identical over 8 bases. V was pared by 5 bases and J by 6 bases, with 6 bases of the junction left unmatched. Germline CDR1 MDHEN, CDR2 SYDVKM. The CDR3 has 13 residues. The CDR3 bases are TGTGCCAGCAGTCCGTGGACAGGGTCCGAGCAGTACTTC. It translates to CASSPWTGSEQYF.

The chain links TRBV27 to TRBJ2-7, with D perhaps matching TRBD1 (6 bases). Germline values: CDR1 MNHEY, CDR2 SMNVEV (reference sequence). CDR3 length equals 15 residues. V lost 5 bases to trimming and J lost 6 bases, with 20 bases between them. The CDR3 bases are TGTGCCAGCAGTCCATACGCAGGGGCGCTCGGCGAGCAGTACTTC. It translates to CASSPYAGALGEQYF.